This T cell receptor (beta chain) is from a study of blood T cells in healthy people across ages. Study results and caveats: Correlation between TCR beta diversity and naive T cell percentage was strong. Age brought a roughly linear fall in TCR beta diversity measured per million T cells. There were more naive CD4+ cells and higher diversity in long-lived donors than in aged donors.

In the case of this clonotype: Its specificity is not known.

Alongside a J-beta primer mix, a sample-barcoded 5' primer served in a second PCR lasting roughly 7 to 11 cycles. CDR3-containing paired-end reads numbering at least 3 million came from each sample. MiXCR was run by TCRdb on the 5' RACE reads, yielding one entry per CDR3 protein. The data show roughly 680,000 distinct CDR3 sequences, around 50% seen once. Trimming took 4 bases from V and 7 from J, leaving 7 bases between them. CDR3 length: 11 amino acids. The germline V gene encodes CDR1 LGHDT and CDR2 YNNKEL (reference sequence). This chain connects TRBV3-1 to TRBJ1-1; D not certain. The clonotype was recovered from an elderly woman in good health. The sample comprised blood. In nucleotides, the CDR3 is TGTGCCAGCAGCCCGGGAAGTGAAGCTTTCTTT. Translating it yields CASSPGSEAFF.